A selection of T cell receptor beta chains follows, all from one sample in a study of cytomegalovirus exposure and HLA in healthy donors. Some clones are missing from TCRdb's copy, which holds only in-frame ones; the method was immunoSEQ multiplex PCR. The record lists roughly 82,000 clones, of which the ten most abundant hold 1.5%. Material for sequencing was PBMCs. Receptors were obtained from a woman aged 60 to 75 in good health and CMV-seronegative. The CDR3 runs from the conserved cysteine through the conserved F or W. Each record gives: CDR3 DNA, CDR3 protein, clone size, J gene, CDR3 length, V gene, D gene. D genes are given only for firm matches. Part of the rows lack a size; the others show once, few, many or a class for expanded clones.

DNA: TGTGCCACCAGCAGAGATCGCGACAGGGTTGGCTACACCTTC
CDR3: CATSRDRDRVGYTF
size: .
J: TRBJ1-2
length: 14
V: TRBV15
D: TRBD1

DNA: TGTGCCAGCAGTTACTGGCTAGCGGACAATGAGCAGTTCTTC
CDR3: CASSYWLADNEQFF
size: .
J: TRBJ2-1
length: 14
V: TRBV6-5
D: TRBD2

DNA: TGCGCCAGCAGCCAAGAACAGGGGAGAGAGACCCAGTACTTC
CDR3: CASSQEQGRETQYF
size: .
J: TRBJ2-5
length: 14
V: TRBV4-3
D: TRBD1

DNA: TGTGCCAGCAGCGTAGGGGGGGAAAACACCATATATTTT
CDR3: CASSVGGENTIYF
size: .
J: TRBJ1-3
length: 13
V: TRBV9
D: .

DNA: TGCGCCAGCAGCCAAGATATCCCGGACAGGGCGATCGAGCAGTACTTC
CDR3: CASSQDIPDRAIEQYF
size: .
J: TRBJ2-7
length: 16
V: TRBV4-3
D: TRBD1

DNA: TGTGCCAGCAGTAGCGTCCCGGGACAGGGTAACACCGGGGAGCTGTTTTTT
CDR3: CASSSVPGQGNTGELFF
size: medium-sized
J: TRBJ2-2
length: 17
V: TRBV28
D: TRBD1

DNA: TGTGCCAGCAGTTCGGGACAGCTCTCTGGAAACACCATATATTTT
CDR3: CASSSGQLSGNTIYF
size: .
J: TRBJ1-3
length: 15
V: TRBV28
D: TRBD1

DNA: TGCGCCAGCAGCCAATTGGGGGGAGTAAGCAATCAGCCCCAGCATTTT
CDR3: CASSQLGGVSNQPQHF
size: .
J: TRBJ1-5
length: 16
V: TRBV4-1
D: .

DNA: TGTGCCAGCAGTTTTCTAGCGGGCAAGGGGGGTGAGCAGTACTTC
CDR3: CASSFLAGKGGEQYF
size: .
J: TRBJ2-7
length: 15
V: TRBV28
D: TRBD2

DNA: TGTGCCAGCAGCTTGGGAACGGAGCGAGAGCAGTACTTC
CDR3: CASSLGTEREQYF
size: .
J: TRBJ2-7
length: 13
V: TRBV5-6
D: .

DNA: TGTGCCAGCTACGACATTAAGACAGGCCGGGATGAAGCTTTCTTT
CDR3: CASYDIKTGRDEAFF
size: .
J: TRBJ1-1
length: 15
V: TRBV28
D: .

DNA: TGCGCCAGCACCCTGGACGGGACTACCTACAATGAGCAGTTCTTC
CDR3: CASTLDGTTYNEQFF
size: .
J: TRBJ2-1
length: 15
V: TRBV5-1
D: TRBD2

DNA: TGTGCCAGCAGTTTGGGGAGGGTCGAATCAAACACTGAAGCTTTCTTT
CDR3: CASSLGRVESNTEAFF
size: .
J: TRBJ1-1
length: 16
V: TRBV6-6
D: .

DNA: TGTGCCAGCTCACCACCTACAGGGCGGATGAACACTGAAGCTTTCTTT
CDR3: CASSPPTGRMNTEAFF
size: .
J: TRBJ1-1
length: 16
V: TRBV18
D: .

DNA: TGTGCCAGCAGTGGGATGGTAGCGGGAGACGGCAAAGTCTTC
CDR3: CASSGMVAGDGKVF
size: .
J: TRBJ2-1
length: 14
V: TRBV2
D: TRBD2

DNA: TGTGCCAGCAGCCAACCCGGGACAGACGCCTTTAGCTCTGGAAACACCATATATTTT
CDR3: CASSQPGTDAFSSGNTIYF
size: .
J: TRBJ1-3
length: 19
V: TRBV7-9
D: TRBD1

DNA: TGTGCCAGCAGCTTGGGGGCGGGGGATACGCAGTATTTT
CDR3: CASSLGAGDTQYF
size: .
J: TRBJ2-3
length: 13
V: TRBV5-6
D: .

DNA: TGTGCCAGCAGTTCCGGACAGATCAATGAAAAACTGTTTTTT
CDR3: CASSSGQINEKLFF
size: .
J: TRBJ1-4
length: 14
V: TRBV28
D: .

DNA: TGTGCCAGCAGTTTATACTCCTACACCGGGGAGCTGTTTTTT
CDR3: CASSLYSYTGELFF
size: .
J: TRBJ2-2
length: 14
V: TRBV28
D: .

DNA: TGTGCCAGCAGGGGGGGGGCGAACACCATATATTTT
CDR3: CASRGGANTIYF
size: .
J: TRBJ1-3
length: 12
V: TRBV6-5
D: .

DNA: TGTGCCAGTAGACCGGGTGCGACTAGCTCTTCCGAGCAGTACTTC
CDR3: CASRPGATSSSEQYF
size: .
J: TRBJ2-7
length: 15
V: TRBV19
D: TRBD2

DNA: TGTGCCAGCGGGGCCCCAGGACTAGTCTCCGATACGCAGTATTTT
CDR3: CASGAPGLVSDTQYF
size: .
J: TRBJ2-3
length: 15
V: TRBV25-1
D: TRBD2

DNA: TGTGCCAGCAGTTTCAGGGAAGAGACCCAGTACTTC
CDR3: CASSFREETQYF
size: .
J: TRBJ2-5
length: 12
V: TRBV28
D: .

DNA: TGTGCCAGCAGTGCCCACACTAGCGGACGCTCCTACGAGCAGTACTTC
CDR3: CASSAHTSGRSYEQYF
size: .
J: TRBJ2-7
length: 16
V: TRBV27
D: TRBD2

DNA: TGTGCCAGCAAGGGCTCGGACATGAACACTGAAGCTTTCTTT
CDR3: CASKGSDMNTEAFF
size: .
J: TRBJ1-1
length: 14
V: TRBV28
D: .

DNA: TGTGCCAGCAGAAGACAGGGTGGCAATCAGCCCCAGCATTTT
CDR3: CASRRQGGNQPQHF
size: .
J: TRBJ1-5
length: 14
V: TRBV27
D: TRBD1

DNA: TGTGCCAGTAGATCGGGGTATCGCACCGGGGAGCTGTTTTTT
CDR3: CASRSGYRTGELFF
size: .
J: TRBJ2-2
length: 14
V: TRBV19
D: .

DNA: TGTGCCAGCAGTGATTCGGGTCTGTCATCCAATGAGCAGTTCTTC
CDR3: CASSDSGLSSNEQFF
size: .
J: TRBJ2-1
length: 15
V: TRBV6-4
D: .

DNA: TGCAGTAGACGGACAGGGGACGAGCAGTACTTC
CDR3: CSRRTGDEQYF
size: .
J: TRBJ2-7
length: 11
V: TRBV20-1
D: TRBD1

DNA: TGTGCCAGCTCACCTGCCTTTGACAGCTCCTACGAGCAGTACTTC
CDR3: CASSPAFDSSYEQYF
size: .
J: TRBJ2-7
length: 15
V: TRBV18
D: .

DNA: TGTGCCAGCAGGGTGGGACCTGCGGGAGGCTACACCTTC
CDR3: CASRVGPAGGYTF
size: .
J: TRBJ1-2
length: 13
V: TRBV2
D: .

DNA: TGTGCCAGCAGCCAAGAAGAAGCGGGAGGGGCCTACAATGAGCAGTTCTTC
CDR3: CASSQEEAGGAYNEQFF
size: .
J: TRBJ2-1
length: 17
V: TRBV4-2
D: TRBD2

DNA: TGTGCCAGCAGCGTATTGGCGGGAGGGTCGATATATGAGCAGTTCTTC
CDR3: CASSVLAGGSIYEQFF
size: .
J: TRBJ2-1
length: 16
V: TRBV9
D: TRBD2

DNA: TGTGCCAGCAGCCAAGATCCGGGGGACAGCAATCAGCCCCAGCATTTT
CDR3: CASSQDPGDSNQPQHF
size: .
J: TRBJ1-5
length: 16
V: TRBV4-2
D: .

DNA: TGTGCCACGGACATAGGGCTAGGACAGCCCCAGCATTTT
CDR3: CATDIGLGQPQHF
size: .
J: TRBJ1-5
length: 13
V: TRBV19
D: .

DNA: TGTGCCAGCAGCCTCAGACTGGACAATGAGCAGTTCTTC
CDR3: CASSLRLDNEQFF
size: .
J: TRBJ2-1
length: 13
V: TRBV7-2
D: .

DNA: TGTGCCAGCAGCCAACTAGGGTGGCCCTACAATGAGCAGTTCTTC
CDR3: CASSQLGWPYNEQFF
size: .
J: TRBJ2-1
length: 15
V: TRBV11-2
D: .

DNA: TGTGCCAGCAGTTACACAGCTTATAGCAATCAGCCCCAGCATTTT
CDR3: CASSYTAYSNQPQHF
size: .
J: TRBJ1-5
length: 15
V: TRBV6-5
D: .

DNA: TGTGCCAGCAGTGTACTAGCGGGAACAATCTACGAGCAGTACTTC
CDR3: CASSVLAGTIYEQYF
size: .
J: TRBJ2-7
length: 15
V: TRBV6-5
D: TRBD2

DNA: TGTGCCAGCAGTACGCTCAGAAGGGGACTAGCGGGGAGTGAGGAGACCCAGTACTTC
CDR3: CASSTLRRGLAGSEETQYF
size: .
J: TRBJ2-5
length: 19
V: TRBV28
D: TRBD2

DNA: TGTGCCAGCAGTTCAACTGCCTCACTCCCCGGCAATGAGCAGTTCTTC
CDR3: CASSSTASLPGNEQFF
size: .
J: TRBJ2-1
length: 16
V: TRBV6-5
D: .

DNA: TGTGCCAGCAGTCGGACTAGCGGGGCCTACGAGCAGTACTTC
CDR3: CASSRTSGAYEQYF
size: .
J: TRBJ2-7
length: 14
V: TRBV11-2
D: TRBD2

DNA: TGTGCCAGCAGCTTGGACAGTGGGGGACGGACCCAGTACTTC
CDR3: CASSLDSGGRTQYF
size: .
J: TRBJ2-5
length: 14
V: TRBV13
D: .

DNA: TGTGCCTGGGGGCGACGGGGGGCCTTCCAAGAGACCCAGTACTTC
CDR3: CAWGRRGAFQETQYF
size: .
J: TRBJ2-5
length: 15
V: TRBV30
D: .

DNA: TGTGCCACCAGCAGAGATCCGGGACTAGCCGCCTACGAGCAGTACTTC
CDR3: CATSRDPGLAAYEQYF
size: .
J: TRBJ2-7
length: 16
V: TRBV15
D: TRBD2

DNA: TGTGCCAGCACCGGAGAGAGGGTCGAGCACGAGCAGTACTTC
CDR3: CASTGERVEHEQYF
size: .
J: TRBJ2-7
length: 14
V: TRBV28
D: .

DNA: TGTGCCAGCAGTTCAACAGGGACCTCGGGGAACACCATATATTTT
CDR3: CASSSTGTSGNTIYF
size: .
J: TRBJ1-3
length: 15
V: TRBV28
D: .

DNA: TGTGCCAGCAGCTTAGTCCCTAGCGGGAGTTCCTCGAACACCGGGGAGCTGTTTTTT
CDR3: CASSLVPSGSSSNTGELFF
size: .
J: TRBJ2-2
length: 19
V: TRBV7-9
D: TRBD2

DNA: TGTGCCAGCAGTCCACCAACTTTCGGGGGCAATCAGCCCCAGCATTTT
CDR3: CASSPPTFGGNQPQHF
size: .
J: TRBJ1-5
length: 16
V: TRBV28
D: .

DNA: TGTGCCAGCAGCTTAAGGGGGGGGACCGAAGAGACCCAGTACTTC
CDR3: CASSLRGGTEETQYF
size: .
J: TRBJ2-5
length: 15
V: TRBV7-9
D: .

DNA: TGTGCCAGTAGTATAGACCACAGAGATTATGGCTACACCTTC
CDR3: CASSIDHRDYGYTF
size: .
J: TRBJ1-2
length: 14
V: TRBV19
D: .

DNA: TGTGCCAGCAGCCCGACCGCTAGCGGGGGGGACACAGATACGCAGTATTTT
CDR3: CASSPTASGGDTDTQYF
size: .
J: TRBJ2-3
length: 17
V: TRBV7-9
D: TRBD2

DNA: TGTGCCAGCAGTCGACCCGAAACGGGGGAGACCCAGTACTTC
CDR3: CASSRPETGETQYF
size: .
J: TRBJ2-5
length: 14
V: TRBV28
D: .

DNA: TGTGCCAGCAGCCTCGACACCGGGGAGCTGTTTTTT
CDR3: CASSLDTGELFF
size: .
J: TRBJ2-2
length: 12
V: TRBV5-6
D: .

DNA: TGTGCCAGTAGTGCCGAAGGGACTAGCGGGAGCTACGAGCAGTACTTC
CDR3: CASSAEGTSGSYEQYF
size: .
J: TRBJ2-7
length: 16
V: TRBV19
D: TRBD2

DNA: TGTGCCAGCAGCTACTTCCGGACAGGGGGGGCAGATACGCAGTATTTT
CDR3: CASSYFRTGGADTQYF
size: .
J: TRBJ2-3
length: 16
V: TRBV13
D: TRBD1

DNA: TGCGCCAGCAGCCCCGGACAGGGCACAGATACGCAGTATTTT
CDR3: CASSPGQGTDTQYF
size: .
J: TRBJ2-3
length: 14
V: TRBV5-1
D: TRBD1

DNA: TGTGCCAGCAGCTTGGGACTAGCGGGGGAAGAGACCCAGTACTTC
CDR3: CASSLGLAGEETQYF
size: .
J: TRBJ2-5
length: 15
V: TRBV5-4
D: TRBD2

DNA: TGTGCCAGCAGCCCCGGGACAGGGGTCGAGCAGTACTTC
CDR3: CASSPGTGVEQYF
size: .
J: TRBJ2-7
length: 13
V: TRBV11-3
D: TRBD1

DNA: TGTGCCAGCAGCCTAATGGGCAATCAGCCCCAGCATTTT
CDR3: CASSLMGNQPQHF
size: .
J: TRBJ1-5
length: 13
V: TRBV7-2
D: .